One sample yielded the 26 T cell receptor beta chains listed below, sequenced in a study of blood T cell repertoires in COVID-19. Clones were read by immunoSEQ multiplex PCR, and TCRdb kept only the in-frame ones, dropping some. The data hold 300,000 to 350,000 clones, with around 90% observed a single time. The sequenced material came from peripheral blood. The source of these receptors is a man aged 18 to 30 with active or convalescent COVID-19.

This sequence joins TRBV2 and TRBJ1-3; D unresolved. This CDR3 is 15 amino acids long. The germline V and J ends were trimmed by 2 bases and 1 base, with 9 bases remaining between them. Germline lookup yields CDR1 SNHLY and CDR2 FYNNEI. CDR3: CASSESLRSGNTIYF. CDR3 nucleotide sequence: TGTGCCAGCAGTGAAAGTTTGAGATCTGGAAACACCATATATTTT.

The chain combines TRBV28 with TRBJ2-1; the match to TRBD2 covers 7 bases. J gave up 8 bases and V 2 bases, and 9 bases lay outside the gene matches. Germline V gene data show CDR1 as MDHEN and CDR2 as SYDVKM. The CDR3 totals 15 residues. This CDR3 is CASSLRLAPRDEQFF. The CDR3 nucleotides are TGTGCCAGCAGTTTACGACTAGCACCCAGGGATGAGCAGTTCTTC.

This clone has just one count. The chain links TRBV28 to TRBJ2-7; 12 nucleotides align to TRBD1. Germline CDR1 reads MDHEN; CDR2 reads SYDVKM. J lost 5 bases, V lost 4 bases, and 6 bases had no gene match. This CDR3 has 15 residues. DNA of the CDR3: TGTGCCAGCAGTTCCCCGGGACAGGGGGCGGACGAGCAGTACTTC. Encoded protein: CASSSPGQGADEQYF. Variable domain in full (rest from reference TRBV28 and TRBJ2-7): DVKVTQSSRYLVKRTGEKVFLECVQDMDHENMFWYRQDPGLGLRLIYFSYDVKMKEKGDIPEGYSVSREKKERFSLILESASTNQTSMYLCASSSPGQGADEQYFGPGTRLTVT.

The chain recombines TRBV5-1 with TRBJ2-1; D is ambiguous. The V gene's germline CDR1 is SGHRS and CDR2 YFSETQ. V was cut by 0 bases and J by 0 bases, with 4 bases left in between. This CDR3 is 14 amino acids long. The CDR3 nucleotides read TGCGCCAGCAGCTTGGACTTCTCCTACAATGAGCAGTTCTTC. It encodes CASSLDFSYNEQFF.

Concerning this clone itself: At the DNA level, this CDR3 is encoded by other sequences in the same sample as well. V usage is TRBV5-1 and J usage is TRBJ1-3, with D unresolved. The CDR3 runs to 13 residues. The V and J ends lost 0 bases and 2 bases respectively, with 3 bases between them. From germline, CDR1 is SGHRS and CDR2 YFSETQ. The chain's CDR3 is CASSLDTGNTIYF. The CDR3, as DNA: TGCGCCAGCAGCTTGGATACTGGAAACACCATATATTTT.

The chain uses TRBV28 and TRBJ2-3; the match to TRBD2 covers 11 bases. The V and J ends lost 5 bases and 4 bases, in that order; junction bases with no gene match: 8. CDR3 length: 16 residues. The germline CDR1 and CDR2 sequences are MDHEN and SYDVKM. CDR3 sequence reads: CASSLALAGGADTQYF. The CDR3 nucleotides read TGTGCCAGCAGTCTAGCCCTAGCGGGAGGCGCAGATACGCAGTATTTT.

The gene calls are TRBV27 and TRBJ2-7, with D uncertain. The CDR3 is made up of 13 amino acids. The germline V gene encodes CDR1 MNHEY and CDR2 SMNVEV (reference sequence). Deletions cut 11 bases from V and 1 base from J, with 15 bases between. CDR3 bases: TGTGCCGTTACGGCGGCTAGTTCCTACGAGCAGTACTTC. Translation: CAVTAASSYEQYF.

The CDR3 protein is CASKIRQANTEAFF. The DNA for the CDR3 is TGCGCCAGCAAGATTCGGCAGGCGAACACTGAAGCTTTCTTT. The chain links TRBV4-1 to TRBJ1-1; D remains unclear. Trimming removed 7 bases from V and 1 base from J, with 13 bases in between. The length of the CDR3 is 14 residues. Germline-derived CDR1 and CDR2 are MGHRA and YSYEKL.

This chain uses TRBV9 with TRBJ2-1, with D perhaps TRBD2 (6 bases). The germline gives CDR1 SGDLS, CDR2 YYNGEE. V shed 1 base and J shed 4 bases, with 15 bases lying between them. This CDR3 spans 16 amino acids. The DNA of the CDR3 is TGTGCCAGCAGCGTATTGGGGCTAGCGCCGTACAATGAGCAGTTCTTC. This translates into CASSVLGLAPYNEQFF.

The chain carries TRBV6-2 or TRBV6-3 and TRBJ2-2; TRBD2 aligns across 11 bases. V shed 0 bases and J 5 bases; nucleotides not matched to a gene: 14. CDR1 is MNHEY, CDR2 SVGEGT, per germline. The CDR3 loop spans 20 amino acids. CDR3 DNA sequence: TGTGCCAGCAGTTACTCGAGCCTTACTAGCGGGGGTCTTGGTACCGGGGAGCTGTTTTTT. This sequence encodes CASSYSSLTSGGLGTGELFF.

This CDR3 reads CSGRWSSGNTIYF. As DNA, the CDR3 is TGCAGCGGGCGGTGGAGCTCTGGAAACACCATATATTTT. The chain carries TRBV29-1 and TRBJ1-3; D remains unclear. V lost 7 bases, J lost 0 bases, and 10 bases lay in between. The germline V gene has CDR1 SQVTM and CDR2 ANQGSEA. This CDR3 has 13 residues.

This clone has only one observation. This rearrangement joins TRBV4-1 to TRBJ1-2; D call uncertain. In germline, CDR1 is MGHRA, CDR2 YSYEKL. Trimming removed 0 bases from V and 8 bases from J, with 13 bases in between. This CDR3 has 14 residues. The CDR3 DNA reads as TGCGCCAGCAGCCAAGAGAGCGGGAGAGGGGGCTACACCTTC. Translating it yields CASSQESGRGGYTF.

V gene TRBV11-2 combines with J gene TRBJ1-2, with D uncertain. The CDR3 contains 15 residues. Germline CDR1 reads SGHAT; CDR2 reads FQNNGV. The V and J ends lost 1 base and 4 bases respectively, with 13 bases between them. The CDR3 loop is CASSLVEGAGYGYTF. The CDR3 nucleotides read TGTGCCAGCAGCTTAGTAGAGGGCGCTGGCTATGGCTACACCTTC.

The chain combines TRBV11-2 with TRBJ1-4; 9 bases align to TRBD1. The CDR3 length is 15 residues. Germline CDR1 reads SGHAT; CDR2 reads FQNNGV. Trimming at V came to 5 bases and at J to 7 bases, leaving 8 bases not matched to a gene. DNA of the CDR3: TGTGCCAGCAGCACCTTGACAGGGGGGGGTGAAAAACTGTTTTTT. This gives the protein CASSTLTGGGEKLFF.

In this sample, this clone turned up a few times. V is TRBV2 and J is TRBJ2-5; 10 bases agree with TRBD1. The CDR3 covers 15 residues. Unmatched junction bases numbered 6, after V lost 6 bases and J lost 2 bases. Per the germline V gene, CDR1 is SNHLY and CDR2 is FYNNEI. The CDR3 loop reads CASSPDRGDQETQYF. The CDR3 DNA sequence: TGTGCCAGCAGCCCGGACAGGGGGGATCAAGAGACCCAGTACTTC.

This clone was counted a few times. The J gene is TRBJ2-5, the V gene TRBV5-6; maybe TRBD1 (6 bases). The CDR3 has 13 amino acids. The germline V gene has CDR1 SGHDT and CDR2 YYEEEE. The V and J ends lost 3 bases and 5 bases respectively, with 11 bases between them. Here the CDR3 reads CASSSTGTETQYF. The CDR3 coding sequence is TGTGCCAGCAGCTCCACAGGGACGGAGACCCAGTACTTC.

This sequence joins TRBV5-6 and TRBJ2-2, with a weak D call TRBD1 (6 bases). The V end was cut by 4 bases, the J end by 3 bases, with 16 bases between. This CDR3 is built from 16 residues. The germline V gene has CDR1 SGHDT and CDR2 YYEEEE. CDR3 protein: CASSTVRTAYTGELFF. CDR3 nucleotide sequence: TGTGCCAGCAGCACGGTCCGGACAGCCTACACCGGGGAGCTGTTTTTT.

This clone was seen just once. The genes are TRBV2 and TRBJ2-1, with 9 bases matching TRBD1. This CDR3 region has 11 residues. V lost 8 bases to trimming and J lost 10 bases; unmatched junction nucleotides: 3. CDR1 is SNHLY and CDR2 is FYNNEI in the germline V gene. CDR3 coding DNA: TGTGCCAGCCTGACAGGGGGAGAGCAGTTCTTC. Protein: CASLTGGEQFF.

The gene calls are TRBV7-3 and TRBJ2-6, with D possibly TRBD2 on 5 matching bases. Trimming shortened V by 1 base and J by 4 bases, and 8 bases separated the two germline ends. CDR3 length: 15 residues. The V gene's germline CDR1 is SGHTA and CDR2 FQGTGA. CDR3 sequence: CASSLMRAGANVLTF. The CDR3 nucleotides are TGTGCCAGCAGCTTAATGAGGGCCGGGGCCAACGTCCTGACTTTC.

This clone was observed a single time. The CDR3 coding sequence is TGTGCCAGCAGTCGAGGACAGAGCTCCTATAATTCACCCCTCCACTTT. Its protein product is CASSRGQSSYNSPLHF. This chain connects TRBV6-6 to TRBJ1-6, with D maybe TRBD1 (6 bases). Trimming left V 5 bases short and J 0 bases short, with 11 bases between. Per germline, CDR1 MNHNY and CDR2 SVGAGI (reference sequence). The CDR3 is 16 residues long.

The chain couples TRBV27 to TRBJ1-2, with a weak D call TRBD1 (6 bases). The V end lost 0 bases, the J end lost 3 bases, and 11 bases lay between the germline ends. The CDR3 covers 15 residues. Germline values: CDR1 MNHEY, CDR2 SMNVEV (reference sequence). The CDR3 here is CASSLSTGSYYGYTF. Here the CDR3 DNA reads TGTGCCAGCAGTTTATCTACAGGGTCTTACTATGGCTACACCTTC.

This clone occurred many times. In DNA, the CDR3 is TGCAGCGTCAATCAGGGGGCGGGGGAGCAGTACTTC. Its translation: CSVNQGAGEQYF. This chain joins TRBV29-1 and TRBJ2-7; TRBD1 matches at 8 bases. CDR3 length: 12 residues. V shed 6 bases and J 7 bases; nucleotides not matched to a gene: 8. In germline, CDR1 is SQVTM, CDR2 ANQGSEA.

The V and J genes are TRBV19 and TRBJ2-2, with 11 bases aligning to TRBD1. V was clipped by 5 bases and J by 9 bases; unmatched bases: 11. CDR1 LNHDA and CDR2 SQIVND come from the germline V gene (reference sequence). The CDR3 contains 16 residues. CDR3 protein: CASSSDRGRPDRELFF. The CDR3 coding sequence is TGTGCCAGTAGTTCGGACAGGGGGCGCCCGGACCGGGAGCTGTTTTTT.

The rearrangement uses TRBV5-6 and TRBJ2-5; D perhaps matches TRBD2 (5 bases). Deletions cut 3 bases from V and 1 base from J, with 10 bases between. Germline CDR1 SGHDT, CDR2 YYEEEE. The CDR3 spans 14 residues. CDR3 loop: CASSSVGVQETQYF. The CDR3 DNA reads TGTGCCAGCAGCTCCGTCGGGGTCCAAGAGACCCAGTACTTC. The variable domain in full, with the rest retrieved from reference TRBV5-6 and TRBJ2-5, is DAGVTQSPTHLIKTRGQQVTLRCSPKSGHDTVSWYQQALGQGPQFIFQYYEEEERQRGNFPDRFSGHQFPNYSSELNVNALLLGDSALYLCASSSVGVQETQYFGPGTRLLVL.

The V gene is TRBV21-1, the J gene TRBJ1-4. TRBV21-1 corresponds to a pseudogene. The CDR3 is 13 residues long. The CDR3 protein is CASSHSSWCKLFF. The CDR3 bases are TGTGCCAGCAGCCACTCGTCCTGGTGTAAACTGTTTTTT.

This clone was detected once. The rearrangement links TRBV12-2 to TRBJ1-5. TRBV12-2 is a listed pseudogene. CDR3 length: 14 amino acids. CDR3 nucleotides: TGTGCAAGTCGCTTAGGTCTTGGCAATCAGCCCCAGCATTTT. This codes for CASRLGLGNQPQHF.